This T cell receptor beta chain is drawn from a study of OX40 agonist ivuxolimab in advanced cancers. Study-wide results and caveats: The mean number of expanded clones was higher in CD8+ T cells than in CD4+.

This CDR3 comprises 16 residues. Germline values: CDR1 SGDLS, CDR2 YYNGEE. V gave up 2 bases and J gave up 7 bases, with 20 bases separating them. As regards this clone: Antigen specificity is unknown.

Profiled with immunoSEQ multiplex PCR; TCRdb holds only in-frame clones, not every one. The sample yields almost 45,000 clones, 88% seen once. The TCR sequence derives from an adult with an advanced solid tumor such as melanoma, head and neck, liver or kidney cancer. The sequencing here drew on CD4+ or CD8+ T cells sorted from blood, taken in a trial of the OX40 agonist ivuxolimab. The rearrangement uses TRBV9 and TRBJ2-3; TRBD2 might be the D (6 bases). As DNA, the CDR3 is TGTGCCAGCAGCGTTTACCGGGACTCGTATCCCTATACGCAGTATTTT. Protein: CASSVYRDSYPYTQYF.